The clone carrying this T cell receptor (beta chain) was observed a handful of times. These data originate in a study of early T cells in non-severe SARS-CoV-2 infection. Study context: It was bulk RNA from unsorted whole blood that was sequenced, and the chains were unpaired.

Tagging with unique molecular identifiers was applied to individual cDNA molecules. TCRdb reprocessed the 5' RACE reads via MiXCR and lists one record per CDR3 protein. The sample carries roughly 60,000 distinct CDR3 sequences, roughly 12% recorded once. The CDR3 length is 15 residues. The germline V gene has CDR1 MNHEY and CDR2 SVGEGT. The V end was cut by 4 bases, the J end by 2 bases, with 13 bases between. The receptor was isolated from an adult who was a healthcare worker with PCR-confirmed SARS-CoV-2 infection or an uninfected control (not recorded which). The chain recombines TRBV6-2 or TRBV6-3 with TRBJ2-3; weak D call: TRBD2 (6 bases). Sequencing was performed on whole blood. CDR3 loop: CASSFGGTYTDTQYF. The DNA for the CDR3 is TGTGCCAGCAGTTTTGGGGGGACGTACACAGATACGCAGTATTTT.